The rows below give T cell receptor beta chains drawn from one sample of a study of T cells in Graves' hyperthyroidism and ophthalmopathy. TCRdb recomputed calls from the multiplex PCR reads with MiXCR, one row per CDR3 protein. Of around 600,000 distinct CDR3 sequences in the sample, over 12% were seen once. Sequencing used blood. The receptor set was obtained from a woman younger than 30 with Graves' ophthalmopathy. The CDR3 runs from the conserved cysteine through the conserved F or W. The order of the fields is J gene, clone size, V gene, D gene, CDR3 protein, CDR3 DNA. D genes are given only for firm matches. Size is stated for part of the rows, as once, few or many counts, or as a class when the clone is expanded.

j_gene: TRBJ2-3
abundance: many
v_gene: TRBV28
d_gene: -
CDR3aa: CASSSGQSDTQYF
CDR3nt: TGTGCCAGCAGTTCCGGACAGTCGGATACGCAGTATTTT

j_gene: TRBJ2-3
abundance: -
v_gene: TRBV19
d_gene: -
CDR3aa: CASSIKPPRGWGTDTQYF
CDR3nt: TGTGCCAGTAGTATAAAGCCCCCGAGGGGTTGGGGCACAGATACGCAGTATTTT

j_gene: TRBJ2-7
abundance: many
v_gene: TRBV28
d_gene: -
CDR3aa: CASSLLGFHEQYF
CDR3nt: TGTGCCAGCAGTTTGCTCGGGTTCCACGAGCAGTACTTC

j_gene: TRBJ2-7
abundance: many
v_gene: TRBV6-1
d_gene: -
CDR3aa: CASTRGRDEQYF
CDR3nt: TGTGCCAGCACCCGGGGTCGGGACGAGCAGTACTTC

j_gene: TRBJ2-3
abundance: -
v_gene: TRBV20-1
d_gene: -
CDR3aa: CSANLQDTQYF
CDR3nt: TGCAGTGCTAATCTTCAGGATACGCAGTATTTT

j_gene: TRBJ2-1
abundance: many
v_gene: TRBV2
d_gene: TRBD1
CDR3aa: CASSQPGQDYNEQFF
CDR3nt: TGTGCCAGCAGTCAGCCGGGACAGGACTACAATGAGCAGTTCTTC

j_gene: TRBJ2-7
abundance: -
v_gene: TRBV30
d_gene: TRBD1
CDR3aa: CAWGRDRGSGQYF
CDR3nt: TGTGCCTGGGGGAGGGACAGGGGGTCAGGGCAGTACTTC

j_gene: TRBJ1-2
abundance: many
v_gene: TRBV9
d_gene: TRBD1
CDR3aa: CASSALTGVRFGYTF
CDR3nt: TGTGCCAGCAGCGCCCTGACAGGGGTCAGGTTTGGCTACACCTTC

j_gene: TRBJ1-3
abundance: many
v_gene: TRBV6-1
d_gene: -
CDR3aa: CASRLQGPGNTIYF
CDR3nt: TGTGCCAGCAGGTTACAGGGCCCTGGAAACACCATATATTTT

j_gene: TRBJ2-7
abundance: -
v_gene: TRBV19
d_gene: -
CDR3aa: CASSIGQFNAYEQYF
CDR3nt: TGTGCCAGTAGTATAGGACAGTTTAACGCCTACGAGCAGTACTTC

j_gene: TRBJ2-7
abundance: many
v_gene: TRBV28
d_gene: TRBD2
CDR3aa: CASSSGLAGMGYEQYF
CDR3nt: TGTGCCAGCAGTTCGGGTCTAGCGGGGATGGGCTACGAGCAGTACTTC

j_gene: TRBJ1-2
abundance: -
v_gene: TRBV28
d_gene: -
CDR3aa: CASRPGTGNYGYTF
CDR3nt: TGTGCCAGCAGGCCAGGGACGGGGAACTATGGCTACACCTTC

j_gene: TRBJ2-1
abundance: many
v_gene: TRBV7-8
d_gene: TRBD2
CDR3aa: CASTPSGPSSYNEQFF
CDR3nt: TGTGCCAGCACACCTAGCGGGCCTAGCTCCTACAATGAGCAGTTCTTC

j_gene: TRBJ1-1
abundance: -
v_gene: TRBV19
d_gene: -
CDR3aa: CASSHPLPGGVNTEAFF
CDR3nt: TGTGCCAGTAGTCACCCCCTTCCGGGAGGGGTAAACACTGAAGCTTTCTTT

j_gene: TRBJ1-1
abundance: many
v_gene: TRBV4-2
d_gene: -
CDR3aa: CASSGQGILWTEAFF
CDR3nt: TGTGCCAGCAGCGGGCAGGGTATTCTGTGGACTGAAGCTTTCTTT

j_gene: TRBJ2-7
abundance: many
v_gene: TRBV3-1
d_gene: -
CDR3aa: CASSQDWGVSYEQYF
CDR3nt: TGTGCCAGCAGCCAAGATTGGGGGGTCTCCTACGAGCAGTACTTC

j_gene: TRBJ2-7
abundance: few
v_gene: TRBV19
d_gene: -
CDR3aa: CASSMGQGNEQYF
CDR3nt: TGTGCCAGTAGTATGGGGCAGGGGAACGAGCAGTACTTC

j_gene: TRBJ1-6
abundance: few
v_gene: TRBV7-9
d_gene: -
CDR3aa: CASSATGQSSYNSPLHF
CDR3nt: TGTGCCAGCAGCGCCACAGGGCAGAGCTCCTATAATTCACCCCTCCACTTT

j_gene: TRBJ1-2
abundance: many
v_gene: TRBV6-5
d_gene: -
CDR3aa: CASSYSKRGGNGYTF
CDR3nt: TGTGCCAGCAGTTACTCGAAGCGGGGGGGGAATGGCTACACCTTC

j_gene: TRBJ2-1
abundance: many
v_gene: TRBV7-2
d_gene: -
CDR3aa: CASSLAPSSYNEQFF
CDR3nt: TGTGCCAGCAGCTTAGCACCTTCCTCCTACAATGAGCAGTTCTTC

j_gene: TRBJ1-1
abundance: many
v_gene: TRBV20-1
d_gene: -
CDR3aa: CSADRSTVNTEAFF
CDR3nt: TGCAGTGCCGATCGATCCACAGTGAACACTGAAGCTTTCTTT

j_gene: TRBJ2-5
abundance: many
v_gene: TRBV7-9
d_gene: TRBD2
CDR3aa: CASSLRHGGSGEETQYF
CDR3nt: TGTGCCAGCAGTCTCCGCCACGGCGGGAGCGGCGAAGAGACCCAGTACTTC

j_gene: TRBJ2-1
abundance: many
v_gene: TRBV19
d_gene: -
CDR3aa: CASSIVGAPREAYNEQFF
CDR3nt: TGTGCCAGTAGTATAGTCGGGGCCCCCCGGGAAGCCTACAATGAGCAGTTCTTC

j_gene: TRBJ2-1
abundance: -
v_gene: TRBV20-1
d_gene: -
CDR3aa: CSASRTSGGSNEQFF
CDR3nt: TGCAGTGCTAGCAGGACTTCTGGGGGGAGCAATGAGCAGTTCTTC

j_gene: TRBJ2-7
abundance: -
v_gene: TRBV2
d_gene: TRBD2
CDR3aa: CASNPGLAGFSSYEQYF
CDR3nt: TGTGCCAGCAATCCGGGACTAGCGGGGTTTAGCTCCTACGAGCAGTACTTC

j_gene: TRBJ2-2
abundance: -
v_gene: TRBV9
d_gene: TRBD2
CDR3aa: CASSLLAGVRTGELFF
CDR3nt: TGTGCCAGCAGCTTGCTAGCGGGAGTTAGGACCGGGGAGCTGTTTTTT

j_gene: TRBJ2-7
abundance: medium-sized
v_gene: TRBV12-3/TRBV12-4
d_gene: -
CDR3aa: CASSIGDEQYF
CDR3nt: TGTGCCAGCAGCATAGGGGACGAGCAGTACTTC

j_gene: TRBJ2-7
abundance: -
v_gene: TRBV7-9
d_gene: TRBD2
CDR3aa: CASSSPIAGGQGYEQYF
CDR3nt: TGTGCCAGCAGCTCCCCCATAGCGGGAGGCCAGGGCTACGAGCAGTACTTC

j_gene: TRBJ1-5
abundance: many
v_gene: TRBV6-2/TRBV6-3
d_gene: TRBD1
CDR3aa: CASQFPGQGRSNQPQHF
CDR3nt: TGTGCCAGCCAATTTCCGGGACAGGGAAGGAGCAATCAGCCCCAGCATTTT

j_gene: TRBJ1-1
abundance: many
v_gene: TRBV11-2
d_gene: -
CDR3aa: CASSRLRALDTEAFF
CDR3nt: TGTGCCAGCAGCCGCCTAAGGGCTCTGGACACTGAAGCTTTCTTT

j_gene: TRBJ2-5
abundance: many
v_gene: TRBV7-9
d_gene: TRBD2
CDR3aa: CASSSTREGTQYF
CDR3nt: TGTGCCAGCAGCTCGACCAGGGAGGGGACCCAGTACTTC

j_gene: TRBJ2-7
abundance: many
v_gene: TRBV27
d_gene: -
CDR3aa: CASSLLSAYPYEQYF
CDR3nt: TGTGCCAGCAGTTTATTGAGCGCATATCCCTACGAGCAGTACTTC

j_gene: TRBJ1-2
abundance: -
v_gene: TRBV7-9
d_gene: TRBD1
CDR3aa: CASSPSAYRGRFFFSRIWGYTF
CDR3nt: TGTGCCAGCAGTCCCTCTGCCTACAGGGGGCGGTTTTTTTTCTCCAGGATATGGGGCTACACCTTC

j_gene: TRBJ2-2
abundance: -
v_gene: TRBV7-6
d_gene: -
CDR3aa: CASSSITAGTGELFF
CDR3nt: TGTGCCAGCAGCTCGATCACGGCAGGGACCGGGGAGCTGTTTTTT

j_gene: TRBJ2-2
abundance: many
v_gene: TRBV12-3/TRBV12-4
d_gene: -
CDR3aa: CASSGRSPTGELFF
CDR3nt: TGTGCCAGCAGCGGGAGATCTCCCACCGGGGAGCTGTTTTTT

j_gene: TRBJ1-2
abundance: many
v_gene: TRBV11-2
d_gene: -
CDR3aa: CASSTRDGPINYGYTF
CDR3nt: TGTGCCAGCAGCACCCGGGACGGTCCCATCAACTATGGCTACACCTTC

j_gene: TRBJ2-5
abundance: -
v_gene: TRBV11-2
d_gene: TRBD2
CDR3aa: CASSLVASGLETQYF
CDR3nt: TGTGCCAGCAGCTTAGTGGCTAGCGGGTTGGAGACCCAGTACTTC